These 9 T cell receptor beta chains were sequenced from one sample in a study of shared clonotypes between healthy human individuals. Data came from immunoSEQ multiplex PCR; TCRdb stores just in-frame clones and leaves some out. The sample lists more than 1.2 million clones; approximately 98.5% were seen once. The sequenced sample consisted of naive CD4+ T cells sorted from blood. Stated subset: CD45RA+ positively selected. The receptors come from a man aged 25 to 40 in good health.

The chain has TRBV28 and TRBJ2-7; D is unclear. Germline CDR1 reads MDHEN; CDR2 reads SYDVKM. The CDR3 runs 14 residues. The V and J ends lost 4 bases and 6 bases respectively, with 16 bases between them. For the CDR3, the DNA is TGTGCCAGCAGTTCCTCCGGTGAAGGGCTCGAGCAGTACTTC. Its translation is CASSSSGEGLEQYF.

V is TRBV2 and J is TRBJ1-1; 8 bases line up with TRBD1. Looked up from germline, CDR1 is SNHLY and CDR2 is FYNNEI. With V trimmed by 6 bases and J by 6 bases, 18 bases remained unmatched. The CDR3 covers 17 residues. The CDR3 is CASRSGRTGIQLAEAFF. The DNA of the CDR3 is TGTGCCAGCAGGTCGGGTAGGACAGGGATCCAGTTGGCTGAAGCTTTCTTT.

This CDR3 is CASSLTGSAGELFF. The CDR3 nucleotides are TGTGCCAGCAGCCTGACAGGGTCGGCCGGGGAGCTGTTTTTT. The V call is TRBV7-2, the J call TRBJ2-2; 7 bases are shared with TRBD1. The V segment lost 5 bases and the J segment 6 bases; nucleotides outside the gene matches: 6. Germline lookup yields CDR1 SGHTA and CDR2 FQGNSA. The CDR3 is 14 amino acids.

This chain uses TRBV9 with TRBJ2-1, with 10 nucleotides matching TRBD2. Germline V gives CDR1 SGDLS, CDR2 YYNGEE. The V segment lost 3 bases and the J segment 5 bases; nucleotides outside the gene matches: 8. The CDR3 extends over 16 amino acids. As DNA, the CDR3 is TGTGCCAGCAGCGCCCAGCGGGAGGGCCTTCACAATGAGCAGTTCTTC. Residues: CASSAQREGLHNEQFF.

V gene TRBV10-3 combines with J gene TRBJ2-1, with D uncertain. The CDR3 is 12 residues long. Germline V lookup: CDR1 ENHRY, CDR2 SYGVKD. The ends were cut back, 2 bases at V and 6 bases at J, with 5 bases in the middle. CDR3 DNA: TGTGCCATCAGTGAGATCGGCAATGAGCAGTTCTTC. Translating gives CAISEIGNEQFF.

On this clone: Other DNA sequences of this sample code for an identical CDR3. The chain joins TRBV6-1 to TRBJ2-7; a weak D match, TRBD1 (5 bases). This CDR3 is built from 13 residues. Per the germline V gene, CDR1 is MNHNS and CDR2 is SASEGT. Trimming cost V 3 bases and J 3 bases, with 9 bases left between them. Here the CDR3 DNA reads TGTGCCAGCAGTGAGAGACAGTTCTACGAGCAGTACTTC. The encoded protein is CASSERQFYEQYF.

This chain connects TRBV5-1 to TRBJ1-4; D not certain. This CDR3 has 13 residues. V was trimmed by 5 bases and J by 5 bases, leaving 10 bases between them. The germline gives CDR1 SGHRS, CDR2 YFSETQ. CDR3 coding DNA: TGCGCCAGCAGAGTTGGGCCCAATGAAAAACTGTTTTTT. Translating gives CASRVGPNEKLFF. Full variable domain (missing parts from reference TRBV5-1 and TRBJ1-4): KAGVTQTPRYLIKTRGQQVTLSCSPISGHRSVSWYQQTPGQGLQFLFEYFSETQRNKGNFPGRFSGRQFSNSRSEMNVSTLELGDSALYLCASRVGPNEKLFFGSGTQLSVL.

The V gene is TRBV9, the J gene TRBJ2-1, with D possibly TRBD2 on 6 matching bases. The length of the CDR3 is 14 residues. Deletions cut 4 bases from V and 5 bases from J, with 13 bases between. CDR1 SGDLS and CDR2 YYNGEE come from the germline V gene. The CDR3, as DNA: TGTGCCAGCAGCCTAAGACTAGGGAACAATGAGCAGTTCTTC. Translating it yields CASSLRLGNNEQFF. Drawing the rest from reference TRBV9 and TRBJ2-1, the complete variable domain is DSGVTQTPKHLITATGQRVTLRCSPRSGDLSVYWYQQSLDQGLQFLIQYYNGEERAKGNILERFSAQQFPDLHSELNLSSLELGDSALYFCASSLRLGNNEQFFGPGTRLTVL.

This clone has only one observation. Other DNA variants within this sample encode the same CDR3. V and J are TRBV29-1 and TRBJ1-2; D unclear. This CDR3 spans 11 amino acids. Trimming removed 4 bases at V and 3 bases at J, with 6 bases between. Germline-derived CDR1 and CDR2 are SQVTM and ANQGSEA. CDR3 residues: CSVGQDYGYTF. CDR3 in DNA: TGCAGCGTTGGGCAGGACTATGGCTACACCTTC.